Reported below is one T cell receptor (beta chain). What it binds is unknown. The data were obtained in a study of beta chain features in type 1 diabetes. Findings and limits, study-wide: A closer apparent resemblance between naive, central memory and Treg TCRB repertoires was seen in patients than in healthy donors. There was no resolution here of whether HLA type influences TCRB rearrangement.

Expressed TCRB transcripts were sequenced, since all the RNA that had been isolated was reverse transcribed. Sequenced by immunoSEQ multiplex PCR; TCRdb stores in-frame clones only, minus some. The table has some 360,000 clones, less than 20% seen once. The sequenced material came from naive CD4+ T cells from blood. The source of this sequence is a woman younger than 30 in good health.

The CDR3 protein is CASSLDSIEAFF. The CDR3 DNA follows: TGTGCCAGCAGCCTCGACAGTATTGAAGCTTTCTTT. The V and J genes are TRBV7-9 and TRBJ1-1, with D possibly TRBD1 on 5 matching bases. V was shortened by 5 bases and J by 7 bases, with 11 bases between the two germline ends. CDR1 is SEHNR and CDR2 is FQNEAQ in the germline V gene (reference sequence). The CDR3 spans 12 residues.